This T cell receptor beta chain was sequenced for a study of vaccination effects on CD4 cells after COVID-19. Study-level information: CD4+ T cells specific for antigen were expanded with viral peptide pools by the ViraFEST assay before sequencing. Two million PBMC were seeded per well and grown in the presence of 10 IU/ml IL-2 and about 10 ug/ml peptides. Overall study results and limits: Late after vaccination, infection- and vaccine-induced clones showed marked clonal contraction. Of the vaccine-induced clones from healthy vaccinees, merely 1 of 255 recognized common cold coronaviruses as well.

Germline CDR1 is SGDLS and CDR2 is YYNGEE. J was trimmed by 5 bases and V by 3 bases; bases with no gene match: 7. CDR3 size: 14 residues. Culturing for around 10 days preceded CD4+ T cell isolation. About this clone itself: The target antigen is unknown.

TCRdb keeps only in-frame clones here, not all; method: immunoSEQ multiplex PCR. Of around 40,000 clones listed, 65% to 70% are singletons. This clonotype was sampled from a human donor who received a COVID-19 vaccine. Sequenced here: CD4+ T cells from PBMCs cultured without peptide, sampled before COVID-19 vaccination. V gene TRBV9 combines with J gene TRBJ1-2; 7 bases map to TRBD1. CDR3: CASSARQGPYGYTF. CDR3 sequence (DNA): TGTGCCAGCAGCGCTCGACAGGGTCCTTATGGCTACACCTTC.